The 21 T cell receptor beta chains below come from one sample, sequenced in a study of regulatory T cells in long-lasting Graves disease. The time point here: persistent/refractory GD, antithyroid drugs over 5 years with positive TRAb. Generation of the TCR library employed RNA extracted from PBMCs. Arm-PCR with iRepertoire HTBI primers amplified the CDR3 regions for these TCR beta libraries. TCRdb processed the multiplex PCR reads anew with MiXCR; each CDR3 protein has one entry. The table records 400,000 to 450,000 distinct CDR3 sequences, about a quarter of them present only once. The input for sequencing was peripheral blood mononuclear cells (PBMCs), taken when the disease was refractory, from a patient treated with antithyroid drugs. The receptors come from a female donor with Graves disease.

In its sample, this clonotype was seen a few times. The gene calls are TRBV19 and TRBJ2-2, with 8 bases identical to TRBD2. This CDR3 is 15 amino acids long. Trimming at V came to 6 bases and at J to 4 bases, leaving 7 bases not matched to a gene. Germline V CDR1 and CDR2: LNHDA, SQIVND (reference sequence). The CDR3 reads CASRSREEFTGELFF. For the CDR3, the DNA is TGTGCCAGTAGATCGCGGGAGGAATTCACCGGGGAGCTGTTTTTT.

In regard to this clonotype: A clone one base away is much larger, so this may be a read error. This chain links TRBV11-2 with TRBJ2-5, with D perhaps assigned TRBD1 or TRBD2 (5 bases each). Germline CDR1 reads SGHAT; CDR2 reads FQNNGV. The CDR3 length is 14 residues. Between the trimmed V and J ends, which lost 6 bases and 3 bases, there was a span of 14 bases. Written as DNA, the CDR3 is TGTGCCAGCAGGAACCGGGGCGGAGAAGAGACCCAGTACTTC. Its translation: CASRNRGGEETQYF.

This clonotype was seen repeatedly, ten times or more. The chain employs TRBV11-2 and TRBJ2-7, with TRBD2 matching over 16 bases. This CDR3 has 19 residues. From germline, CDR1 is SGHAT and CDR2 FQNNGV. Unmatched junction bases numbered 6, after V lost 0 bases and J lost 1 base. CDR3 protein: CASSLDTLGLAGGSYEQYF. CDR3 in DNA: TGTGCCAGCAGCTTAGATACCCTGGGACTAGCGGGAGGGTCCTACGAGCAGTACTTC.

V gene TRBV2 combines with J gene TRBJ1-5; weak D call: TRBD1 (6 bases). The CDR3 is 22 residues long. The V and J ends lost 6 bases and 7 bases respectively, with 40 bases between them. In germline, CDR1 is SNHLY, CDR2 FYNNEI. The CDR3: CASSLDLEPGEAAQGCRQPQHF. CDR3 DNA: TGTGCCAGCAGCTTGGATCTGGAACCCGGGGAAGCCGCTCAGGGGTGCAGGCAGCCCCAGCATTTT.

The chain employs TRBV30 and TRBJ2-7; the D is unclear. Per the germline V gene, CDR1 is GTSNPN and CDR2 is SVGIG (reference sequence). The CDR3 loop spans 16 amino acids. V shed 2 bases and J shed 0 bases, with 17 bases lying between them. CDR3 residues: CAWSPVPATTSYEQYF. CDR3 DNA: TGTGCCTGGAGTCCCGTCCCGGCAACGACCTCCTACGAGCAGTACTTC.

The rearrangement joins TRBV12-3 or TRBV12-4 to TRBJ2-1; 11 nucleotides line up with TRBD2. V shed 7 bases, J shed 6 bases, and the junction held 11 bases outside the gene matches. The CDR3 loop spans 16 amino acids. The CDR3 region is CASTSIAGGPGNEQFF. The CDR3 DNA is TGTGCCAGCACTTCAATAGCGGGAGGGCCGGGCAATGAGCAGTTCTTC.

This clonotype was picked up a small number of times. The chain employs TRBV7-9 and TRBJ1-2; D is perhaps TRBD1 (5 bases). This CDR3 has 15 amino acids. Per the germline V gene, CDR1 is SEHNR and CDR2 is FQNEAQ (reference sequence). Trimming cost V 7 bases and J 8 bases, with 23 bases left between them. CDR3 protein: CASTLPGASVGGYTF. Written as DNA, the CDR3 is TGTGCCAGCACCCTCCCCGGGGCGTCCGTTGGAGGCTACACCTTC.

The genes are TRBV6-1 and TRBJ2-7; the match to TRBD1 covers 9 bases. CDR3 length equals 14 residues. Losses at the gene ends were 4 bases for V and 5 bases for J; bases not matched to a gene: 6. Germline V gives CDR1 MNHNS, CDR2 SASEGT. Here the CDR3 DNA reads TGTGCCAGCAGTGCTGGGACAGGGCACGACGAGCAGTACTTC. It codes for CASSAGTGHDEQYF.

In this sample, this clonotype turned up many times. The chain has TRBV6-4 and TRBJ1-2, with 9 nucleotides matching TRBD1. The junction had 6 bases not matched to a gene; V was cut back by 3 bases and J by 7 bases. The CDR3 has 14 residues. Germline loops: CDR1 MRHNA, CDR2 SNTAGT. The CDR3 bases are TGTGCCAGCAGTGAAGGACAGGGGATGAGTGGCTACACCTTC. Its translation: CASSEGQGMSGYTF.

This sequence joins TRBV12-3 or TRBV12-4 and TRBJ2-7; a possible D gene is TRBD1 (5 bases). The ends were cut back, 0 bases at V and 3 bases at J, with 12 bases in the middle. The CDR3 totals 15 residues. CDR3 sequence: CASSLASIRVYEQYF. The CDR3 DNA sequence: TGTGCCAGCAGTTTAGCGTCGATCAGGGTCTACGAGCAGTACTTC.

The V gene is TRBV20-1, the J gene TRBJ1-2, with TRBD1 identical over 9 bases. V dropped 8 bases and J dropped 7; count of bases not matched to a gene: 11. The germline V gene has CDR1 DFQATT and CDR2 SNEGSKA (reference sequence). This CDR3 spans 13 amino acids. CDR3 residues: CSPPPQGAVGYTF. CDR3 sequence (DNA): TGCAGTCCACCACCACAGGGGGCGGTTGGCTACACCTTC.

This clonotype turned up a few times. J is TRBJ1-3 and V is TRBV5-5; D remains unclear. Germline CDR1 SGHKS, CDR2 YYEKEE (reference sequence). Trimming took off 5 bases at V and 6 bases at J, with 15 bases between the two ends. The CDR3 runs to 14 residues. CDR3 residues: CASSNNGRPNTIYF. CDR3 DNA sequence: TGTGCCAGCAGTAATAACGGTCGTCCAAACACCATATATTTT. Drawing the rest from reference TRBV5-5 and TRBJ1-3, the complete variable domain is DAGVTQSPTHLIKTRGQQVTLRCSPISGHKSVSWYQQVLGQGPQFIFQYYEKEERGRGNFPDRFSARQFPNYSSELNVNALLLGDSALYLCASSNNGRPNTIYFGEGSWLTVV.

The gene calls are TRBV6-2 or TRBV6-3 and TRBJ2-5, with D possibly TRBD2 on 6 matching bases. V lost 2 bases to trimming and J lost 1 base, with 14 bases between them. The CDR3 loop spans 16 amino acids. Germline V CDR1 and CDR2: MNHEY, SVGEGT. CDR3 sequence: CASSYIQGGLQETQYF. CDR3 in DNA: TGTGCCAGCAGTTACATTCAGGGAGGTCTCCAAGAGACCCAGTACTTC.

This clonotype was counted at least ten times. The rearrangement joins TRBV2 to TRBJ1-5; TRBD1 agrees at 9 bases. Germline V CDR1 and CDR2: SNHLY, FYNNEI. V lost 6 bases and J lost 1; bases outside the gene matches: 1. This CDR3 has 14 residues. The CDR3 sequence: CASRDRGSNQPQHF. The CDR3 DNA follows: TGTGCCAGCAGGGACAGGGGCAGCAATCAGCCCCAGCATTTT. Drawing the rest from reference TRBV2 and TRBJ1-5, the complete variable domain is EPEVTQTPSHQVTQMGQEVILRCVPISNHLYFYWYRQILGQKVEFLVSFYNNEISEKSEIFDDQFSVERPDGSNFTLKIRSTKLEDSAMYFCASRDRGSNQPQHFGDGTRLSIL.

V and J are TRBV5-5 and TRBJ1-1; D is unresolved. V was cut by 2 bases and J by 0 bases, with 11 bases left in between. The CDR3 is 15 residues long. Germline V gene sequence: CDR1 SGHKS, CDR2 YYEKEE (reference sequence). CDR3: CASSFWTVLNTEAFF. The CDR3 bases are TGTGCCAGCAGCTTTTGGACCGTACTGAACACTGAAGCTTTCTTT.

In this sample, this clonotype turned up a few times. The V gene is TRBV15, the J gene TRBJ2-5; D is possibly TRBD1 or TRBD2 (5 bases each). CDR3 length: 15 residues. Germline assignment: CDR1 LNHNV and CDR2 YYDKDF (reference sequence). V lost 3 bases and J 1 base, leaving 12 bases between the germline ends. This chain's CDR3 is CATSSPPGTQETQYF. The DNA of the CDR3 is TGTGCCACCAGCAGCCCCCCCGGGACCCAAGAGACCCAGTACTTC.

DNA for the CDR3: TGTGCCAGCACAAGGGAGAACACTGAAGCTTTCTTT. It codes for CASTRENTEAFF. This chain uses TRBV7-9 with TRBJ1-1; D is unresolved. The CDR3 has 12 amino acids. V was shortened by 7 bases and J by 1 base, with 7 bases between the two germline ends. Germline CDR1 is SEHNR and CDR2 is FQNEAQ (reference sequence).

The chain joins TRBV5-6 to TRBJ1-1, with a weak D call TRBD1 (5 bases). The CDR3 runs 13 residues. Germline loops: CDR1 SGHDT, CDR2 YYEEEE. V lost 2 bases and J lost 5, with 10 bases in between. The CDR3 DNA follows: TGTGCCAGCAGCTTCCAGGGTTTAACTGAAGCTTTCTTT. Its protein product is CASSFQGLTEAFF.

V and J are TRBV15 and TRBJ2-7; TRBD2 agrees at 9 bases. The CDR3 extends over 17 amino acids. Germline lookup yields CDR1 LNHNV and CDR2 YYDKDF (reference sequence). V lost 0 bases to trimming and J lost 0 bases; unmatched junction nucleotides: 6. CDR3: CATSRDHSGGHSYEQYF. CDR3 nucleotides: TGTGCCACCAGCAGAGACCATAGCGGGGGACACTCCTACGAGCAGTACTTC.

The chain couples TRBV5-4 to TRBJ2-5, with TRBD2 as a possible D gene (5 bases). The CDR3 is made up of 15 amino acids. Germline V CDR1 and CDR2: SGHNT, YYREEE (reference sequence). Trimming removed 3 bases at V and 6 bases at J, with 18 bases between. The CDR3 sequence: CASSSSGSGDKTQYF. DNA for the CDR3: TGTGCCAGCAGCTCCAGCGGCTCCGGGGATAAGACCCAGTACTTC.

There are many counts of this clonotype. This chain uses TRBV6-1 with TRBJ1-4, with D tentatively TRBD1 (5 bases). Germline values: CDR1 MNHNS, CDR2 SASEGT. The CDR3 totals 13 residues. Trimming pared 11 bases from V and 4 bases from J, leaving 14 bases between. The CDR3 DNA sequence: TGTGCCGGATCGACAGCTATTAATGAAAAACTGTTTTTT. This encodes CAGSTAINEKLFF.